The sequence of this T cell receptor (beta chain) was determined in a study of cytomegalovirus exposure and HLA in healthy donors. The PCR made use of 60 Vbeta and 13 Jbeta primers. Method: immunoSEQ multiplex PCR; TCRdb's copy keeps in-frame clones and lacks some. The table records some 150,000 clones, around 75% of them present only once. The CDR3 length is 14 residues. V dropped 7 bases and J dropped 1 base, with 14 bases sitting between them. The germline CDR1 and CDR2 sequences are SGHDN and FVKESK. The study's findings and limits: A reported reduction in N-insertions relative to the roughly 710-donor mean was seen in an Asian-associated ancestry cluster in a later analysis.

With regard to this clone: Antigen: not known.

Sequences were obtained from PBMCs. This sequence joins TRBV14 and TRBJ2-7, with no clear D. The receptor's source is a female donor in good health and CMV-seronegative. The CDR3 protein is CASKDTAGSYEQYF. For the CDR3, the DNA is TGTGCCAGCAAAGATACTGCCGGGTCCTACGAGCAGTACTTC.